Listed below are T cell receptor beta chains from one sample, sequenced in a study of untreated major depressive disorder. Data came from immunoSEQ multiplex PCR; TCRdb stores just in-frame clones and leaves some out. The table records 20,000 to 25,000 clones, around 93% of them present only once. Sequences were obtained from CD4+ T cells from PBMCs. Receptor source: a man aged 25 to 40 in good health. Each CDR3 is given without its conserved first and last residue. The D gene is left open where the match is weak. Clone sizes are given selectively: once, few, many, or a class where the clone is expanded.

V,J,D,size,CDR3
TRBV11-2,TRBJ1-1,-,-,ASSMYGAAF
TRBV30,TRBJ2-6,-,-,AWSVWLARPGANVLT
TRBV14,TRBJ2-2,-,-,ASSPLNTGELF
TRBV7-7,TRBJ1-1,TRBD1,-,ASSPPTGKTEAF
TRBV9,TRBJ1-2,-,-,ASSVVAGGYGYT
TRBV5-4,TRBJ2-5,-,-,ASSLPRGSRETQY
TRBV5-1,TRBJ2-1,-,-,ATGNMGTDNEQF
TRBV2,TRBJ1-5,TRBD1,few,ASRYRDSHQPQH
TRBV4-3,TRBJ2-7,-,-,ASSQDGTVRGREQY
TRBV5-4,TRBJ1-5,-,-,ASTPMHRDQPQH
TRBV30,TRBJ2-1,-,-,ALVGENTYNEQF
TRBV6-6,TRBJ1-1,-,-,ASSYLGNTEAF
TRBV2,TRBJ2-5,TRBD1,-,ASKSDRAGETQY
TRBV4-2,TRBJ1-5,TRBD1,-,ASSQGTGGNQPQH
TRBV7-2,TRBJ1-2,TRBD1,once,ASSRQGGLGSYGYT
TRBV9,TRBJ1-2,TRBD1,-,ASHSDRPDYGYT
TRBV7-6,TRBJ2-7,-,-,ASSLALGGRTSYEQY
TRBV5-1,TRBJ2-1,TRBD2,-,ASSLGAGGSSYNEQF
TRBV2,TRBJ2-6,-,-,ASSREGARGANVLT
TRBV2,TRBJ1-5,-,once,ASKYREGGNQPQH
TRBV4-3,TRBJ1-2,-,-,ASSPQPNYGYT
TRBV19,TRBJ1-1,-,-,ASSPRQARMNTEAF
TRBV5-1,TRBJ1-1,TRBD1,once,ASSNRQGRTEAF
TRBV2,TRBJ2-2,-,-,ASSERGATGELF
TRBV7-2,TRBJ2-6,-,-,ASSPWVSVLGANVLT
TRBV2,TRBJ2-2,-,few,ASSEIGGQWYTGELF
TRBV4-1,TRBJ1-2,-,-,ASSQDRIGQLYGYT
TRBV18,TRBJ1-1,-,-,ASSPEGFGTEAF
TRBV9,TRBJ2-5,TRBD1,-,ASKTGNGIETQY
TRBV7-2,TRBJ2-7,TRBD2,-,ASSLSWAGGRASYEQY
TRBV9,TRBJ1-2,-,-,ASSVARDSVIGYT
TRBV2,TRBJ1-1,-,-,ASRRAGGGYDEAF
TRBV5-1,TRBJ2-1,TRBD2,-,ASSSYPTSGEGSYNEQF
TRBV28,TRBJ1-2,TRBD1,once,ASSVPGQGLYGYT
TRBV4-1,TRBJ2-7,TRBD1,-,ASSHPLGTGVNEQY
TRBV6-1,TRBJ1-2,-,-,ASSERHLPNYGYT
TRBV13,TRBJ1-2,-,-,ASSLVRQRNGYT
TRBV7-8,TRBJ1-2,-,-,ASSLVYGRRNDGYT
TRBV29-1,TRBJ2-7,TRBD2,-,SVVREVAGGIYYEQY
TRBV9,TRBJ2-5,TRBD2,-,ASSVGLAGGETQY
TRBV7-2,TRBJ2-3,-,-,ASSPGRGTRTDTQY
TRBV6-4,TRBJ2-1,-,-,ASSDRTADEQF
TRBV4-2,TRBJ2-5,TRBD2,-,ASSQEGLATQETQY
TRBV9,TRBJ2-7,-,-,ASSVGVGQQY
TRBV2,TRBJ2-5,-,-,ASSGGGETQY
TRBV4-1,TRBJ1-1,-,-,ASSQVPGLTEAF
TRBV2,TRBJ2-4,-,-,ASSGSGVGIQY
TRBV5-1,TRBJ2-7,TRBD1,-,ASGTDSYEQY
TRBV5-4,TRBJ1-5,-,-,ASSLAGQQPQH
TRBV30,TRBJ1-1,-,-,AWIPLQRNTEAF
TRBV7-9,TRBJ1-4,-,-,ASSLGTNEEKLF
TRBV5-6,TRBJ2-5,TRBD1,-,ASSYLTGVGETQY
TRBV7-3,TRBJ1-2,-,-,ASSSLTSYGYT
TRBV2,TRBJ2-5,TRBD1,-,ASMGDRAAETQY